One and the same sample provided the 5 T cell receptor beta chains below, sequenced in a study of blood T cell repertoires in COVID-19. Clones were read by immunoSEQ multiplex PCR, and TCRdb kept only the in-frame ones, dropping some. The sample has about 140,000 clones; more than 60% are singletons. Sequencing input: peripheral blood. These receptor sequences come from a man older than 75 with acute or convalescent COVID-19.

The DNA of the CDR3 is TGTGCCATCAGAACCGGGACAGGGGAGACCTATGGCTACACCTTC. This codes for CAIRTGTGETYGYTF. This chain connects TRBV10-3 to TRBJ1-2, with 10 bases lining up with TRBD1. Germline CDR1 is ENHRY and CDR2 is SYGVKD. The CDR3 covers 15 residues. With V trimmed by 6 bases and J by 4 bases, 8 bases remained unmatched.

Worth noting for this clone: Other DNA sequences in this sample translate to the same CDR3. The rearrangement uses TRBV3-1 (or the pseudogene TRBV3-2) and TRBJ1-2, with D possibly being TRBD1 (6 bases). V lost 6 bases and J 4 bases, leaving 12 bases between the germline ends. The CDR3 length is 13 residues. Germline CDR1 is LGHDT and CDR2 is YNNKEL (reference sequence). DNA for the CDR3: TGTGCCAGCAGTTCAGGACAGACCTATGGCTACACCTTC. This encodes CASSSGQTYGYTF.

The chain is built from TRBV24-1 and TRBJ2-2; D gene uncertain. CDR3 size: 14 residues. Germline V gene sequence: CDR1 KGHDR, CDR2 SFDVKD. Between the trimmed V and J ends, which lost 1 base and 4 bases, there was a span of 6 bases. The CDR3 DNA reads TGTGCCACCAGTGATTTCCCCGGCACCGGGGAGCTGTTTTTT. Amino acids: CATSDFPGTGELFF.

The V and J genes are TRBV15 and TRBJ2-1, with 8 bases fitting TRBD2. V was pared by 10 bases and J by 4 bases, with 9 bases of the junction left unmatched. CDR3 length: 14 residues. Germline-derived CDR1 and CDR2 are LNHNV and YYDKDF (reference sequence). The CDR3 bases are TGTGCCAGCGAACGGGGGGGCCCTTACAATGAGCAGTTCTTC. Encoded protein: CASERGGPYNEQFF.

This chain links TRBV11-2 with TRBJ2-3; TRBD1 agrees at 7 bases. The CDR3 totals 18 residues. Unmatched junction bases numbered 16, after V lost 5 bases and J lost 2 bases. Germline lookup yields CDR1 SGHAT and CDR2 FQNNGV. The CDR3 nucleotides are TGTGCCAGCAGCCAGGGGGTTACCGGGACCTTTACCACAGATACGCAGTATTTT. Amino acids: CASSQGVTGTFTTDTQYF.